This TCR beta chain was sequenced for a study of OX40 agonist ivuxolimab in advanced cancers. The CDR3 sequence is 12 residues long. V lost 4 bases and J 7 bases, leaving 7 bases between the germline ends. Germline loops: CDR1 SEHNR, CDR2 FQNEAQ (reference sequence). Only in-frame clones appear in the TCRdb table, and some are missing; sequencing was by immunoSEQ multiplex PCR. The data hold some 80,000 clones, with approximately 89% observed a single time. This specimen consisted of CD4+ or CD8+ T cells sorted from blood, obtained in a trial of the OX40 agonist ivuxolimab. The chain joins TRBV7-9 to TRBJ1-4; D gene ambiguous. The source is an adult with an advanced solid tumor such as melanoma, head and neck, liver or kidney cancer. DNA for the CDR3: TGTGCCAGCAGCTCAGGTAGTGAAAAACTGTTTTTT. This gives the protein CASSSGSEKLFF.